The source of this T cell receptor beta chain is a study of cytomegalovirus exposure and HLA in healthy donors. The PCR employed 60 Vbeta primers together with 13 Jbeta primers. The protocol was immunoSEQ multiplex PCR, while the TCRdb copy is restricted to in-frame clones and leaves out a portion. Here the sample spans 110,000 or so clones, about three quarters being singletons. V was clipped by 0 bases and J by 0 bases, with 6 bases between them. This CDR3 region has 14 residues. Germline CDR1 is SGHDT and CDR2 is YYEEEE. V usage is TRBV5-6 and J usage is TRBJ1-1; D is undetermined. This TCR was recovered from a female donor in good health and CMV-seronegative. Sequencing was done on a sample of PBMCs. CDR3 sequence: CASSLEALNTEAFF. DNA for the CDR3: TGTGCCAGCAGCTTGGAAGCCTTGAACACTGAAGCTTTCTTT.